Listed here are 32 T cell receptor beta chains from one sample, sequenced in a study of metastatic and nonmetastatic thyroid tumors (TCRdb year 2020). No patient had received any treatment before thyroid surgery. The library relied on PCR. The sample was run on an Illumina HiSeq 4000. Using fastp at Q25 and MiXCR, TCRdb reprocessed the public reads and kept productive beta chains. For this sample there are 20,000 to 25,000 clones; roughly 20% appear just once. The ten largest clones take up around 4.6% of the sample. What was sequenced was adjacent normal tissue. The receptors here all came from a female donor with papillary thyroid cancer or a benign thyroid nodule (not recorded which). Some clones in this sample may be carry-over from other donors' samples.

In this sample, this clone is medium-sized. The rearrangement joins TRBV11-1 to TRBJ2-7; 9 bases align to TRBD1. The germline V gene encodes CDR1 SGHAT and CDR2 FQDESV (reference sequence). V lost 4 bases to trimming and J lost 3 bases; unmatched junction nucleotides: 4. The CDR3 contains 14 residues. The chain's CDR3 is CASSSRDRDYEQYF. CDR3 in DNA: TGTGCCAGCAGCTCCCGGGACAGGGACTACGAGCAGTACTTC. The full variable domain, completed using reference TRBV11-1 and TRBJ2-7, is EAEVAQSPRYKITEKSQAVAFWCDPISGHATLYWYRQILGQGPELLVQFQDESVVDDSQLPKDRFSAERLKGVDSTLKIQPAELGDSAMYLCASSSRDRDYEQYFGPGTRLTVT.

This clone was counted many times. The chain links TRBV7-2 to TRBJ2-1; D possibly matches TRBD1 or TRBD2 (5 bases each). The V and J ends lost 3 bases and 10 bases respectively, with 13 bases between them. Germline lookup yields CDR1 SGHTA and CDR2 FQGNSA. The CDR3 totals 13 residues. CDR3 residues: CASSFTVRGEQFF. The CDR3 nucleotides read TGTGCCAGCAGCTTTACTGTGAGGGGAGAGCAGTTCTTC.

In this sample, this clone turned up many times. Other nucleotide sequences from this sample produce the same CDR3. The CDR3 spells CASSVGGDRGVNTQYF. The CDR3 region has the DNA TGTGCCAGCAGCGTAGGAGGGGACAGGGGAGTAAATACGCAGTATTTT. This sequence joins TRBV9 and TRBJ2-3, with 10 bases that match TRBD1. The CDR3 totals 16 residues. The junction had 8 bases not matched to a gene; V was cut back by 0 bases and J by 7 bases. CDR1 and CDR2 (germline): SGDLS, YYNGEE.

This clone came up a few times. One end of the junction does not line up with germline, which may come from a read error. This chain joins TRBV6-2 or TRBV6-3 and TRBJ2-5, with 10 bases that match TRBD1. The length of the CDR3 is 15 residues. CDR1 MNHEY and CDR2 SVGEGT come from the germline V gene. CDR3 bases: TGTGCCAGCAGTCCACCTGACAGGGGGCTAGAGGCCCAGTACTTC. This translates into CASSPPDRGLEAQYF.

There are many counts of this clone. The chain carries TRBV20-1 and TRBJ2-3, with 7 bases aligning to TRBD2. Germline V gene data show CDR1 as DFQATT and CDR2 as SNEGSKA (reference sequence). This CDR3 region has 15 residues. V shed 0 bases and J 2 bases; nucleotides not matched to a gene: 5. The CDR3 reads CSARDPRLATDTQYF. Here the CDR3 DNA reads TGCAGTGCTAGAGATCCCCGACTAGCCACAGATACGCAGTATTTT.

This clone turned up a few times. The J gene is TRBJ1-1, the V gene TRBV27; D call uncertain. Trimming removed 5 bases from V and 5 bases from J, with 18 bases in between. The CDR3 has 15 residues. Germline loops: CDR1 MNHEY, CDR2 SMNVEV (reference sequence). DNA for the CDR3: TGTGCCAGCAGTCCCCGAGGCATCGCCCCGACTGAAGCTTTCTTT. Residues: CASSPRGIAPTEAFF.

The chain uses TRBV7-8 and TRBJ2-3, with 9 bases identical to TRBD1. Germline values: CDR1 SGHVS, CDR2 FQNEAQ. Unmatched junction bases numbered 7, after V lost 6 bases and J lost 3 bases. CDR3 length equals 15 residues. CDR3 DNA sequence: TGTGCCAGCAGACTTTGGACAGGGGTAACAGATACGCAGTATTTT. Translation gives CASRLWTGVTDTQYF. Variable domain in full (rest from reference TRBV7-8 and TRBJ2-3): GAGVSQSPRYKVAKRGQDVALRCDPISGHVSLFWYQQALGQGPEFLTYFQNEAQLDKSGLPSDRFFAERPEGSVSTLKIQRTQQEDSAVYLCASRLWTGVTDTQYFGPGTRLTVL.

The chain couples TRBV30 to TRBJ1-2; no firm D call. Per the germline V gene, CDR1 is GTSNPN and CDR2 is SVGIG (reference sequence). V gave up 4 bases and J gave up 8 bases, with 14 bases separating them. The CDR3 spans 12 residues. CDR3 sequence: CAWIGPREGYTF. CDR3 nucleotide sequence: TGTGCCTGGATTGGCCCGAGGGAGGGCTACACCTTC.

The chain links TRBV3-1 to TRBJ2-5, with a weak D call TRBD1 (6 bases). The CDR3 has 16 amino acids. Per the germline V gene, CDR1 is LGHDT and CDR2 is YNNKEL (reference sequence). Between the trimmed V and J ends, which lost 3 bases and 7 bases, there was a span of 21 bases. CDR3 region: CASSHIPGQRWGTQYF. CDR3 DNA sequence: TGTGCCAGCAGCCACATACCGGGACAACGGTGGGGGACCCAGTACTTC.

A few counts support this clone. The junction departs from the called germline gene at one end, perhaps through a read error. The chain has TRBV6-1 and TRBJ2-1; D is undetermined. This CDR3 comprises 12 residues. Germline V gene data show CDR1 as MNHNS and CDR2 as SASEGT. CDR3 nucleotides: TGTGTCAGCATAGGGTTAGGCAATGAGCAGTTCTTC. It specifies CVSIGLGNEQFF.

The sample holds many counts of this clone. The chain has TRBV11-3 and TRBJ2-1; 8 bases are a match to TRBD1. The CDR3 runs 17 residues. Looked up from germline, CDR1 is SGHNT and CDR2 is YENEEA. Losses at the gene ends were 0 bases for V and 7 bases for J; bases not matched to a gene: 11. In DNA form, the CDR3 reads TGTGCCAGCAGCTTAGATGTTGAGACAGGGGTTCGGAATGAGCAGTTCTTC. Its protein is CASSLDVETGVRNEQFF.

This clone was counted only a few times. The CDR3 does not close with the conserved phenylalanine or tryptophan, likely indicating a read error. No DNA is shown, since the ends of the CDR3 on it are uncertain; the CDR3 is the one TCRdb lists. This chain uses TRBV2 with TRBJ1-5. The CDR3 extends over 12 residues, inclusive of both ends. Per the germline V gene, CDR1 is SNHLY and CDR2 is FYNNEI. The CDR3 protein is CASSGADQPQNL.

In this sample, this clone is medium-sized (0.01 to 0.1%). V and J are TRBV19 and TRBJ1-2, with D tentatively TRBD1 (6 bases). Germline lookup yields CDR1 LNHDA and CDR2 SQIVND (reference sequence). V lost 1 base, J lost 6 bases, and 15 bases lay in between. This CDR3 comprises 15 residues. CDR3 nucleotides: TGTGCCAGTAGTATAGGAGGGGGGTTTCTCAATGGCTACACCTTC. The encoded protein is CASSIGGGFLNGYTF.

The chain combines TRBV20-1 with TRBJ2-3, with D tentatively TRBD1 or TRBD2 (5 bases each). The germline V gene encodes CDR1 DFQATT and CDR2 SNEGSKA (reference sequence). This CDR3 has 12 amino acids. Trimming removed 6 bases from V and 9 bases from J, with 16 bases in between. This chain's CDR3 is CSATGQPPTQYF. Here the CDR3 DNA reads TGCAGTGCAACGGGGCAGCCCCCAACGCAGTATTTT.

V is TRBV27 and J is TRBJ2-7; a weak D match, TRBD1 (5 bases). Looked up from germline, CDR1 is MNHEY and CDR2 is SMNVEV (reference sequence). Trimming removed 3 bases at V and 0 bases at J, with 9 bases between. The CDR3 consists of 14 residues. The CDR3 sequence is CASSFAQVSYEQYF. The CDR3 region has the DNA TGTGCCAGCAGTTTCGCACAGGTCTCCTACGAGCAGTACTTC.

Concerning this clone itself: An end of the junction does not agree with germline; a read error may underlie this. Here the CDR3 DNA reads TGTTCCAGCACAAAAGGGGCTAGCGGGAGAATCGGGGAGCTGTTTTTT. Protein product: CSSTKGASGRIGELFF. The V gene is TRBV13, the J gene TRBJ2-2, with TRBD2 identical over 10 bases. Germline lookup yields CDR1 PRHDT and CDR2 FYEKMQ (reference sequence). This CDR3 has 16 amino acids.

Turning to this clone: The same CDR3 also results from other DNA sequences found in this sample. The CDR3 DNA reads as TGTGCCAGCAGTCCGAGGGGTCGCGGGGCCAACGTCCTGACTTTC. Protein product: CASSPRGRGANVLTF. The chain links TRBV2 to TRBJ2-6; possibly TRBD1 or TRBD2 for D (5 bases each). The CDR3 extends over 15 amino acids. Germline CDR1 SNHLY, CDR2 FYNNEI. Trimming removed 5 bases from V and 4 bases from J, with 12 bases in between.

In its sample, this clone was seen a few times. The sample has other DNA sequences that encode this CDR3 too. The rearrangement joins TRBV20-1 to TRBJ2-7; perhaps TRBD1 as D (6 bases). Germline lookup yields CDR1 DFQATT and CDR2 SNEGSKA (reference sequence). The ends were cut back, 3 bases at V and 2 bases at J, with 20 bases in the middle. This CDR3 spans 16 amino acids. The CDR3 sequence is CSASGSVGQGTYEQYF. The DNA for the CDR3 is TGCAGTGCTAGTGGGAGTGTGGGACAAGGTACCTACGAGCAGTACTTC.

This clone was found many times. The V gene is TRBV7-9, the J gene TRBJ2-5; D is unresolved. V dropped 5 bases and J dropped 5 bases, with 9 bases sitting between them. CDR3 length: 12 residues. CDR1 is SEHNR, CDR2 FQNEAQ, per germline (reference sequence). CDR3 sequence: CASSPEAETQYF. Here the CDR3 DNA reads TGTGCCAGCAGCCCAGAGGCCGAGACCCAGTACTTC.

The CDR3 nucleotides read TGCGCCAGCAGCCAAGATAAACAGGGCTACGAGCAGTACTTC. It specifies CASSQDKQGYEQYF. This rearrangement joins TRBV4-3 to TRBJ2-7, with D possibly TRBD1 on 6 matching bases. V was shortened by 0 bases and J by 3 bases, with 9 bases between the two germline ends. This CDR3 region has 14 residues. From germline, CDR1 is LGHNA and CDR2 YSLEER.

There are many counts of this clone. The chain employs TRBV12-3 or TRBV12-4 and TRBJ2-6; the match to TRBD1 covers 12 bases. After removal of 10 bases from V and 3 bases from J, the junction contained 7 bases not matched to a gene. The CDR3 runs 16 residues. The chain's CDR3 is CATPGQGAGGANVLTF. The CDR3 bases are TGTGCCACGCCGGGACAGGGGGCGGGTGGGGCCAACGTCCTGACTTTC.

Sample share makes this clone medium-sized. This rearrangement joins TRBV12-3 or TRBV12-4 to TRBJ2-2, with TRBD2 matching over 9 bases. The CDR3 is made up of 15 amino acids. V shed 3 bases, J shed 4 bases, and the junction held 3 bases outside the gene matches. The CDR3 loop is CASSFAGGTTGELFF. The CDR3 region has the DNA TGTGCCAGCAGTTTCGCGGGAGGGACCACCGGGGAGCTGTTTTTT.

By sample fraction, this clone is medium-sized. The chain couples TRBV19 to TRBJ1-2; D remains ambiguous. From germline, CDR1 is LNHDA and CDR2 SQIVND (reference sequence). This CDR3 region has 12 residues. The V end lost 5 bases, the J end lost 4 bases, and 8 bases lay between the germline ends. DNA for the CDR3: TGTGCCAGTAGTCCGGGATTCTATGGCTACACCTTC. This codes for CASSPGFYGYTF.

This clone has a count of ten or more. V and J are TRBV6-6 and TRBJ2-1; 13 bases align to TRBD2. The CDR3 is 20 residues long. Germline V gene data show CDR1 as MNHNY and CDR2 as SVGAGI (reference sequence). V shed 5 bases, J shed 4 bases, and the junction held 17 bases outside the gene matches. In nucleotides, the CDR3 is TGTGCCAGCAGTATCCGGACTAGCGGGAGCTTAAAGGCCCTTTACAATGAGCAGTTCTTC. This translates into CASSIRTSGSLKALYNEQFF.

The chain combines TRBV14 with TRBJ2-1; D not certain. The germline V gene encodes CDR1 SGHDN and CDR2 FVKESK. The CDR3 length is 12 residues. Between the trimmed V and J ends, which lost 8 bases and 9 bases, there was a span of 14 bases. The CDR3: CASPPPSTEQFF. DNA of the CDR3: TGTGCCAGCCCCCCCCCCAGCACTGAGCAGTTCTTC.

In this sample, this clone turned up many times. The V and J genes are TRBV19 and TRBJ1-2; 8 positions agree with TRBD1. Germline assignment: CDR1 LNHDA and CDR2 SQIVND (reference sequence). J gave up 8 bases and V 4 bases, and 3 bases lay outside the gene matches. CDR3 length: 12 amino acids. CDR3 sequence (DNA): TGTGCCAGTAGTACAGGGGGCGGAGGCTACACCTTC. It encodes CASSTGGGGYTF.

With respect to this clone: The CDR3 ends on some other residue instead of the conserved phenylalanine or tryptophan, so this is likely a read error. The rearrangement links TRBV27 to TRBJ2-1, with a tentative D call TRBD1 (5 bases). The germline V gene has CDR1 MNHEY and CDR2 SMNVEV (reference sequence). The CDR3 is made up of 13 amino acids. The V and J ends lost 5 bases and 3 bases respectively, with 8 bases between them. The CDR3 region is CASSRGFYNEQFL. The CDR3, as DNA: TGTGCCAGCAGTAGGGGCTTCTACAATGAGCAGTTCCTC.

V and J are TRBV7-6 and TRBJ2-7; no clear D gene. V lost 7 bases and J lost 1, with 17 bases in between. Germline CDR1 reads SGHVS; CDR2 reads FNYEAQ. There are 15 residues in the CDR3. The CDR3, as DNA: TGTGCCAGCATCTCCACGGGCGGAGTTTCCTACGAGCAGTACTTC. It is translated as CASISTGGVSYEQYF.

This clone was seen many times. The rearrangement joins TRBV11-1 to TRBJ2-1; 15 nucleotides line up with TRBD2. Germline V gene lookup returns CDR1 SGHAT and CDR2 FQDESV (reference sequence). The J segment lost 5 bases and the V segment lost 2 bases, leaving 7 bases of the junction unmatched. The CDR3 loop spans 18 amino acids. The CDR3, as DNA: TGTGCCAGCAGCTTACTTCCGGGACTAGCGGGAGGAGACAATGAGCAGTTCTTC. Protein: CASSLLPGLAGGDNEQFF.

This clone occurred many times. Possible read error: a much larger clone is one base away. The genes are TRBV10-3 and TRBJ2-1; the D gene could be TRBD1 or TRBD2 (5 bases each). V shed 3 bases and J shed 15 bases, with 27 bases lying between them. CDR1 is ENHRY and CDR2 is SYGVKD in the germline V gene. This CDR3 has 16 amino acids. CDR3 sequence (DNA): TGTGCCATCAGTGATCGAACCGGGACGGCGAACGGTGGGCGGTTCTTC. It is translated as CAISDRTGTANGGRFF.

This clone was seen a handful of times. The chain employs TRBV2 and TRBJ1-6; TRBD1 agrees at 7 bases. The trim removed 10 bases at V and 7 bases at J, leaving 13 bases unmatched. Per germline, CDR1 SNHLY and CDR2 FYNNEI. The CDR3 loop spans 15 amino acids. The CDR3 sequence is CAITRTGPTNSPLHF. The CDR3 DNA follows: TGTGCCATCACCCGGACAGGTCCCACGAATTCACCCCTCCACTTT. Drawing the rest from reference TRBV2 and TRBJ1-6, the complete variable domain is EPEVTQTPSHQVTQMGQEVILRCVPISNHLYFYWYRQILGQKVEFLVSFYNNEISEKSEIFDDQFSVERPDGSNFTLKIRSTKLEDSAMYFCAITRTGPTNSPLHFGNGTRLTVT.

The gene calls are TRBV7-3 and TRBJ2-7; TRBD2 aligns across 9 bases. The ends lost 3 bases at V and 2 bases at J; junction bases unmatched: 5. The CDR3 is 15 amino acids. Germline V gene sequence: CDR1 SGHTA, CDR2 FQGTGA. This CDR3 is CASSLGGLATYEQYF. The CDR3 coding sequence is TGTGCCAGCAGCTTGGGGGGACTAGCCACCTACGAGCAGTACTTC. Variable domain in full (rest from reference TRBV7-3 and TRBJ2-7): GAGVSQTPSNKVTEKGKYVELRCDPISGHTALYWYRQSLGQGPEFLIYFQGTGAADDSGLPNDRFFAVRPEGSVSTLKIQRTERGDSAVYLCASSLGGLATYEQYFGPGTRLTVT.